The clone carrying this T cell receptor (beta chain) was seen ten or more times. The target antigen is unknown. Germline assignment: CDR1 MNHEY and CDR2 SVGEGT. J gave up 3 bases and V 8 bases, and 10 bases lay outside the gene matches. The CDR3 runs to 16 residues. This sample is drawn from a study of regulatory T cells in long-lasting Graves disease. Overall study: Less than 3 months of antithyroid drugs had been taken by newly diagnosed Graves' patients. Study-wide findings and caveats: For persistent Graves' patients, TCR diversity was lower than for newly diagnosed ones.

Arm-PCR of CDR3 regions and iRepertoire HTBI primers were used to build TCR beta libraries. TCRdb reprocessed the multiplex PCR reads via MiXCR and lists one record per CDR3 protein. Of approximately 300,000 distinct CDR3 sequences listed, 15% to 20% were seen once; the top ten hold approximately 35%. Indicated time point: newly diagnosed GD, antithyroid drugs for less than 3 months. There was RNA extracted from PBMCs, and the TCR library was made from it. The source is a female donor with Graves disease. V is TRBV6-2 or TRBV6-3 and J is TRBJ2-7; 13 bases fit TRBD2. This specimen was peripheral blood mononuclear cells (PBMCs), taken at new diagnosis, from a patient treated with antithyroid drugs. The CDR3 DNA reads as TGTGCCAGCGCACTAGCGGGAGGGCCTAGTGACTACGAGCAGTACTTC. Translated: CASALAGGPSDYEQYF.